This T cell receptor beta chain was profiled in a study of blood T cell repertoires in COVID-19 (dated by TCRdb to 2020 to 2021). Study-level background: Samples covering the acute and convalescent phases of COVID-19 were provided by collaborators in the United States, Italy and Spain. The sample metadata nearly always contained a de-identified subject ID, COVID-19 status, age in years and sex. Where available, HLA class I and class II types were taken from metadata supplied by the sample provider and were not determined by assay-based typing. The repertoires were released in a freely available public database intended as a resource for research on the immune response to SARS-CoV-2. The samples were drawn from two sources: the first 160 participants of the ongoing ImmuneRACE study, and 950 to 1,500 subjects contributed by 6 global collaborators. The prospective study material was composed of cDNA or gDNA derived from T cells, B-cell-depleted T cells, or PBMCs. The dataset comprised deeply sampled blood TCRbeta repertoires from subjects exposed to, actively infected with, or recovered from COVID-19. Study-wide findings and limitations: The quantity of clinical and demographic metadata differed by source and by participant and was supplied without curation.

One collaborating source in Seattle enrolled patients while the patients were actively infected and followed the patients over time throughout the course of disease. Each collaborating institution followed its own protocols to collect whole blood in K2EDTA tubes. For TCRbeta analysis, collaborators shipped samples as frozen whole blood, isolated PBMCs, or DNA extracted from either of those sample types. At the junction V is shortened by 0 bases and J by 1 base, with 6 bases in between. Based on the germline V gene (reference sequence), the CDR1 and CDR2 sequences are LGHDT and YNNKEL. The CDR3 measures 14 amino acids from cysteine to phenylalanine. The DNA shown is the 42-base CDR3, in frame from base 1. TCRbeta CDR3 regions were amplified from genomic DNA by means of the immunoSEQ Assay, a bias-controlled multiplex PCR. The authors' pipeline ran thus. Within the assay, amplification of reference gene primers was used to estimate how many nucleated cells each sample contained. To quantify the absolute abundance of each unique TCRbeta CDR3 rearrangement, sequence reads were collapsed and filtered. For each sample, productive Simpson clonality was calculated as the square root of Simpson's diversity index across productive rearrangements. TCRdb retrieved this table from immuneACCESS and kept in-frame rearrangements only. Not all clones are present; in checked studies, unresolved V genes account for under half, and no reason is known for the remainder. V and J calls and clone size follow that table, whereas D and trimming were derived from the DNA. This sample comprises some 130,000 clones, roughly nine tenths of them detected only once. The top ten hold 3.5% to 5% of the sample.

Points on this clone: No antigen is known for it. Qualities for individual bases were not recorded, and no much larger clone is one base off.

This TCR was recovered from a man in his 60s with COVID-19, enrolled during active disease. Material for sequencing was peripheral blood. The chain is made from TRBV3-1 (or the pseudogene TRBV3-2) and TRBJ1-1, with the D gene not confidently named. The CDR3 loop reads CASSQDSWNTEAFF. The DNA sequence is given as TGTGCCAGCAGCCAAGATAGTTGGAACACTGAAGCTTTCTTT.